These T cell receptor beta chains were read from a single sample in a study of T cell responses to AZD1222 COVID-19 vaccine. Here immunoSEQ multiplex PCR was the method, and the copy in TCRdb shows in-frame clones only, minus some. This sample carries approximately 150,000 clones, about 90% of them seen once, and the ten largest clones take 1.3% to 1.5%. This sample comprised peripheral blood, obtained on day 0 of AZD1222 vaccination. Source of these receptors: an adult in good health. Both conserved end residues are part of each CDR3. D genes are given only for firm matches. The size field is filled for only some rows; it gives once, few, many or a size class.

V gene	D gene	clone size	J gene	CDR3 DNA	CDR3 protein
TRBV10-1	TRBD2	.	TRBJ2-2	TGCGCCAGCAGTTCCGGGACTAGCGGGAGGGGCACCGGGGAGCTGTTTTTT	CASSSGTSGRGTGELFF
TRBV15	TRBD2	.	TRBJ2-2	TGTGCCACCAGCAGACCTACATCGGGGCGGGAGCGGGAGCTGTTTTTT	CATSRPTSGRERELFF
TRBV30	TRBD1	once	TRBJ2-7	TGTGCCTGGACGACAGAGGGGGCTCCAGGGCAGTACTTC	CAWTTEGAPGQYF
TRBV4-1	TRBD1	.	TRBJ1-1	TGCGCCAGCAGCCATGCTCTGGACAGGGGCGCTGAAGCTTTCTTT	CASSHALDRGAEAFF
TRBV30	TRBD2	.	TRBJ2-2	TGTGCCTGGAGTTCAGGCGGGGGGGCCTCGAACACCGGGGAGCTGTTTTTT	CAWSSGGGASNTGELFF
TRBV10-1	.	.	TRBJ2-7	TGCGCCAGCAGTGAGGCCAGCCCCTACGAGCAGTACTTC	CASSEASPYEQYF
TRBV5-5	.	.	TRBJ2-2	TGTGCCAGCAGCTTGTTTCGGCCGTCCGAACGGAACACCGGGGAGCTGTTTTTT	CASSLFRPSERNTGELFF
TRBV2	.	.	TRBJ1-2	TGTGCCAGCAGTGAAGCGGGCAGCCGATCGCTGGTGGGCTATGGCTACACCTTC	CASSEAGSRSLVGYGYTF
TRBV5-1	TRBD1	.	TRBJ2-7	TGCGCCAGCAGCCTAGACAGGGGTGGCGACGAGCAGTACTTC	CASSLDRGGDEQYF
TRBV27	.	.	TRBJ2-7	TGTGCCAGCAGTTTAGTAACGGGGCTGTCGTCCGAGCAGTACTTC	CASSLVTGLSSEQYF
TRBV6-6	.	.	TRBJ1-1	TGTGCCAGCAGTCACCGATTAGCGACAGCCTTCGGCACTGAAGCTTTCTTT	CASSHRLATAFGTEAFF
TRBV27	TRBD2	few	TRBJ2-7	TGTGCCAGCAGCCTCCTAGCGGGGGGGGCTTCCCCCTACGAGCAGTACTTC	CASSLLAGGASPYEQYF
TRBV5-1	TRBD1	.	TRBJ1-2	TGCGCCAGCAGCCCAACAGGGGGCAGAGATGGCTACACCTTC	CASSPTGGRDGYTF
TRBV29-1	.	.	TRBJ1-6	TGCAGCGTTCAGGTCACCCAGGGGAATTCACCCCTCCACTTT	CSVQVTQGNSPLHF
TRBV7-8	TRBD1	.	TRBJ1-1	TGTGCCAGCAGCTTAGGGCAGGGGGCAGCTTTCTTT	CASSLGQGAAFF
TRBV18	.	.	TRBJ2-1	TGTGCCAGCTCCACCCAAGAGGCAAATGAGCAGTTCTTC	CASSTQEANEQFF
TRBV9	TRBD1	.	TRBJ2-1	TGTGCCAGCAGCGTAGTAAGGGGGCCAAATCCCTACAATGAGCAGTTCTTC	CASSVVRGPNPYNEQFF
TRBV15	TRBD2	.	TRBJ2-1	TGTGCCACCAGCAGTATAGCGGGGGGGCCCTATGAGCAGTTCTTC	CATSSIAGGPYEQFF
TRBV29-1	TRBD1	.	TRBJ2-3	TGCAGCGGGGCCGGGACAGGGGGTTTCAAAAGTACGCAGTATTTT	CSGAGTGGFKSTQYF
TRBV28	.	few	TRBJ1-5	TGTGCCAGCAGTTTAGTCGGGGGTGGGCAGCCCCAGCATTTT	CASSLVGGGQPQHF
TRBV6-6	TRBD1	.	TRBJ1-2	TGTGCCAGCAGTTTCCCGGGACAGGGTGGGGGCTATGGCTACACCTTC	CASSFPGQGGGYGYTF
TRBV18	.	.	TRBJ1-4	TGTGCCAGCTCACCAAGTACAGGGTTCGGTGAAAAACTGTTTTTT	CASSPSTGFGEKLFF